The clone carrying this T cell receptor beta chain appeared a few times. This sample was included in a study of cytomegalovirus exposure and HLA in healthy donors. Germline V lookup: CDR1 SNHLY, CDR2 FYNNEI. The CDR3 loop spans 15 amino acids. The V end was cut by 4 bases, the J end by 6 bases, with 15 bases between. Clones were sequenced by immunoSEQ multiplex PCR, and TCRdb holds only the in-frame ones, with some missing. This repertoire shows roughly 60,000 clones, 96% found once; its top ten account for 0.95% to 1.5%. The sample comprised PBMCs. The V call is TRBV2, the J call TRBJ2-2; D uncertain. The sequence was collected from a woman under 30 in good health and CMV-seronegative. CDR3 coding DNA: TGTGCCAGCAGTGTGGGCCTACCCCAGGCCGGGGAGCTGTTTTTT. This translates into CASSVGLPQAGELFF.